This T cell receptor beta chain originates from a study of CD8 T cells in ankylosing spondylitis. A quantitative 5'-RACE method, one with molecular barcodes, was used to make TCR beta libraries. TCRdb recomputed calls from the 5' RACE reads with MiXCR, one row per CDR3 protein. The repertoire holds roughly 240,000 distinct CDR3 sequences, under 8.5% seen once, with 4.8% in the top ten. Study-level points and caveats: Disease-linked clones proved CD8+ and comparatively uncommon in peripheral blood.

To note about this clonotype: Its specificity is unknown. Compared with germline, one end of the junction differs, possibly owing to a read error.

CDR1 and CDR2 (germline): SEHNR, FQNEAQ (reference sequence). The CDR3 loop spans 13 amino acids. The clonotype originates from a female donor with ankylosing spondylitis or in good health (not recorded which). The specimen was blood, either unsorted or a sorted T cell fraction (not recorded which). This sequence joins TRBV7-9 and TRBJ1-2; 7 bases align to TRBD1. Written as DNA, the CDR3 is TGTGCCGGCAGCTTGCAGGGGGATGTCGGCTACACCTTC. Its translation: CAGSLQGDVGYTF.